The clone carrying this T cell receptor (beta chain) came up many times. Its antigen is not identified. These data belong to a study of T cells in Graves' hyperthyroidism and ophthalmopathy. Exclusion of a patient resulted from uncontrolled infection, other autoimmune disease, pregnancy or lactation. Study-wide results and limits: Most thyroid clonotypes expanded above 0.001 were also detected in blood.

Germline V CDR1 and CDR2: SQVTM, ANQGSEA. Trimming shortened V by 7 bases and J by 2 bases, and 13 bases separated the two germline ends. There are 13 residues in the CDR3. Amplified TCR beta CDR3 regions derived from RNA transcripts. A first-round RT-PCR of the TCR CDR3 used the HTBI primer set. MiXCR was run by TCRdb on the multiplex PCR reads, yielding one entry per CDR3 protein. Counted here are about 590,000 distinct CDR3 sequences, roughly 14% occurring once; the ten biggest clones make up under 8%. The gene calls are TRBV29-1 and TRBJ2-3, with a possible D match to TRBD1 (6 bases). This TCR derives from a woman younger than 45 with Graves' hyperthyroidism. Sequenced: blood. The CDR3 bases are TGCAGCGGTGACAGGCCACACACAGATACGCAGTATTTT. This sequence encodes CSGDRPHTDTQYF.